The clone carrying this T cell receptor beta chain was recorded many times. As yet, its antigen is unknown. The TCR beta CDR3 regions underwent amplification using RNA transcripts as the source. TCR CDR3 underwent first-round RT-PCR with the HTBI primer set. TCRdb called the multiplex PCR reads again in MiXCR, with one record for every CDR3 protein. The table includes about 280,000 distinct CDR3 sequences, 20% to 30% detected once. Criteria for exclusion of patients were uncontrolled infection, other autoimmune disease, pregnancy or lactation. The data stem from a study of T cells in Graves' hyperthyroidism and ophthalmopathy. Study findings and constraints: Among thyroid clonotypes expanded above 0.001, most also appeared in blood.

This receptor was identified in a man aged 35-49 years with Graves' hyperthyroidism that later progressed to Graves' ophthalmopathy. The sequenced material came from blood.

The CDR3 region is CASSYHYLSTSGRNTGELFF. CDR3 sequence (DNA): TGTGCCAGCAGTTACCATTACCTGTCCACTAGCGGGAGGAACACCGGGGAGCTGTTTTTT. The chain couples TRBV28 to TRBJ2-2, with 11 bases matching TRBD2. This CDR3 region has 20 residues. The germline gives CDR1 MDHEN, CDR2 SYDVKM. After removal of 4 bases from V and 1 base from J, the junction contained 14 bases not matched to a gene.